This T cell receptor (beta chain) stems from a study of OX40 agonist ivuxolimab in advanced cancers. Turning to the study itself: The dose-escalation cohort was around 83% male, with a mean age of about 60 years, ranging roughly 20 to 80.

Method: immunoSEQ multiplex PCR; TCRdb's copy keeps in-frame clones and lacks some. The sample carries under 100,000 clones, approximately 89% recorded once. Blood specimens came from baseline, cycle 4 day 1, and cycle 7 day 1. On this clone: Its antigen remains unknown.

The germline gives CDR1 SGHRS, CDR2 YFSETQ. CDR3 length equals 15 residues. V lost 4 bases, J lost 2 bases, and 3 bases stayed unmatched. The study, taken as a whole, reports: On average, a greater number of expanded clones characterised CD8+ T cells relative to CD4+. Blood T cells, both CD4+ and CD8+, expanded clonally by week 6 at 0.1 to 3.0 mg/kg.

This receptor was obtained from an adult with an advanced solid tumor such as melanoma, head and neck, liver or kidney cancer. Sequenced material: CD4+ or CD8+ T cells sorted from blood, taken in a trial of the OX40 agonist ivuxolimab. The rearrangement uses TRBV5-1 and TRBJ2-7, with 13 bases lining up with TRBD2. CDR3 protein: CASSLGLAGAYEQYF. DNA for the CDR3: TGCGCCAGCAGCCTCGGACTAGCGGGGGCCTACGAGCAGTACTTC.